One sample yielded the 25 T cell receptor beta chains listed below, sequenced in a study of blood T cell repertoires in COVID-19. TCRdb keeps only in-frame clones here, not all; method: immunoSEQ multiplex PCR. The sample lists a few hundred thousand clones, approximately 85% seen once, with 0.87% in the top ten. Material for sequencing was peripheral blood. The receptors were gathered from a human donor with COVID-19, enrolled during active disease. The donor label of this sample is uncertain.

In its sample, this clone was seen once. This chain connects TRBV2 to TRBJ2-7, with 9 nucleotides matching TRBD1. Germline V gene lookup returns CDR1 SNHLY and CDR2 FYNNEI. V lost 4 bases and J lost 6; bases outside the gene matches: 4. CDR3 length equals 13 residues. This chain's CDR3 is CASSVQGAGEQYF. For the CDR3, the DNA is TGTGCCAGCAGTGTACAGGGGGCTGGCGAGCAGTACTTC.

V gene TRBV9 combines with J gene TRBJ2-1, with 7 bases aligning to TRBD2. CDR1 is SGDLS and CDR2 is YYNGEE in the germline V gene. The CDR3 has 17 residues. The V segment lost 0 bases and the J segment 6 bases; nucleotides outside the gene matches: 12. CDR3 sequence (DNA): TGTGCCAGCAGCGTAGGATATCGAAGGGGAGGGGTCAATGAGCAGTTCTTC. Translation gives CASSVGYRRGGVNEQFF.

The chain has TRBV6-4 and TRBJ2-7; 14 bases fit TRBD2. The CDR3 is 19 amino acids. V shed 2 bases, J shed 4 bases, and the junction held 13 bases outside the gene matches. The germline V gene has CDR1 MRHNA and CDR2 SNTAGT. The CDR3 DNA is TGTGCCAGCAGTGACCCCTCTTCCGGGACTAGCGGGAGAGGGTACGAGCAGTACTTC. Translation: CASSDPSSGTSGRGYEQYF.

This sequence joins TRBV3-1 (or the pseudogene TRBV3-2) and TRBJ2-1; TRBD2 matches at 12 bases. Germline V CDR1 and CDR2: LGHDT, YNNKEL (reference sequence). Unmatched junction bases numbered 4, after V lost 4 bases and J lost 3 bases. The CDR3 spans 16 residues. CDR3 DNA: TGTGCCAGCAGCCCGGAGACTAGCGGGGGCTACAATGAGCAGTTCTTC. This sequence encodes CASSPETSGGYNEQFF.

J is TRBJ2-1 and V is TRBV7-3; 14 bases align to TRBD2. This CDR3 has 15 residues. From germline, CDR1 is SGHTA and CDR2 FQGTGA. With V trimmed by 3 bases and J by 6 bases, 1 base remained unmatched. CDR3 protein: CASSFGLAGGNEQFF. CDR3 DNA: TGTGCCAGCAGCTTCGGACTAGCGGGAGGCAATGAGCAGTTCTTC.

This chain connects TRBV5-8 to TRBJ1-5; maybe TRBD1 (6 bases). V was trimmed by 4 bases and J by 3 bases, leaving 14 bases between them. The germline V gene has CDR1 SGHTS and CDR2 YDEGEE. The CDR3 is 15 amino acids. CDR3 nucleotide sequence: TGTGCCAGCAGCAAACGAACAGGGCCCAATCAGCCCCAGCATTTT. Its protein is CASSKRTGPNQPQHF.

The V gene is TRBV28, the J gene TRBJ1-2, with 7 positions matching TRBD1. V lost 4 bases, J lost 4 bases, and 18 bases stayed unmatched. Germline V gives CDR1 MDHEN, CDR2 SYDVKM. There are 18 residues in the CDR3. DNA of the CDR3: TGTGCCAGCAGTTCTCTCGCCTTAACGGGACAGACCTTCTATGGCTACACCTTC. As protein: CASSSLALTGQTFYGYTF.

The DNA of the CDR3 is TGTGCCAGCAGCCCTGGAGCGGTCGGAGAGACCCAGTACTTC. It encodes CASSPGAVGETQYF. The chain has TRBV11-3 and TRBJ2-5; a possible D gene is TRBD2 (5 bases). The CDR3 has 14 amino acids. CDR1 is SGHNT, CDR2 YENEEA, per germline. With 5 bases removed from V and 4 bases from J, the gap between germline ends came to 14 bases.

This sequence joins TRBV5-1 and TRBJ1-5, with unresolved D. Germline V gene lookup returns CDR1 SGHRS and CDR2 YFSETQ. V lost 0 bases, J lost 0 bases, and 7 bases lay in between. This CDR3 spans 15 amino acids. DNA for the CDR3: TGCGCCAGCAGCTTGGGTATATATAGCAATCAGCCCCAGCATTTT. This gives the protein CASSLGIYSNQPQHF.

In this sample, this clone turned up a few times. This CDR3 is CASSRDNGNQPQHF. CDR3 nucleotides: TGTGCCAGCTCACGAGACAACGGCAATCAGCCCCAGCATTTT. The J gene is TRBJ1-5, the V gene TRBV18; D ambiguous. V was pared by 4 bases and J by 2 bases, with 9 bases between. Germline CDR1 KGHSH, CDR2 LQKENI. The CDR3 runs 14 residues.

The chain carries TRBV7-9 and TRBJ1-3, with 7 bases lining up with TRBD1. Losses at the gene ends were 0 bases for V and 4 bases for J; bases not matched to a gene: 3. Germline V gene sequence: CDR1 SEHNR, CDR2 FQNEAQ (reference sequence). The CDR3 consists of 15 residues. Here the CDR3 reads CASSLAGTAGNTIYF. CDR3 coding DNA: TGTGCCAGCAGCTTAGCAGGGACAGCCGGAAACACCATATATTTT.

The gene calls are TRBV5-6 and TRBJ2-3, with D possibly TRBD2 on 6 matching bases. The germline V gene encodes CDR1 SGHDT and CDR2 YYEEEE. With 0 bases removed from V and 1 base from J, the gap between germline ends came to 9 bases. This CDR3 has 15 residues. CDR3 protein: CASSLGGEGTDTQYF. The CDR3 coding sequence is TGTGCCAGCAGCTTGGGTGGGGAGGGCACAGATACGCAGTATTTT.

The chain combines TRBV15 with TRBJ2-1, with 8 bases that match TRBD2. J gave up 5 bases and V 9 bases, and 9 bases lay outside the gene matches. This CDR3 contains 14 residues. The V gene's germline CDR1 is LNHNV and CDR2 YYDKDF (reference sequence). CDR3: CATASGLVDNEQFF. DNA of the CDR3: TGTGCCACAGCGTCGGGACTAGTTGACAATGAGCAGTTCTTC.

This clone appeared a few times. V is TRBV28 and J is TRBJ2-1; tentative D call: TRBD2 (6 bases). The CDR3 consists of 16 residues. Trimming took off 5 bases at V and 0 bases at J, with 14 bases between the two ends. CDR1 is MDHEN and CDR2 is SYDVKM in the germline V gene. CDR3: CASSGGVPPSYNEQFF. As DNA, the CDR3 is TGTGCCAGCAGTGGAGGGGTCCCTCCCTCCTACAATGAGCAGTTCTTC.

For the CDR3, the DNA is TGTGCCACCAGCAGGGGAGGGAGCACAGATACGCAGTATTTT. The encoded protein is CATSRGGSTDTQYF. The rearrangement uses TRBV15 and TRBJ2-3; 7 nucleotides align to TRBD2. CDR3 size: 14 residues. Trimming at V came to 3 bases and at J to 0 bases, leaving 0 bases not matched to a gene. Germline V gives CDR1 LNHNV, CDR2 YYDKDF (reference sequence). Full variable domain (rest looked up from reference TRBV15 and TRBJ2-3): DAMVIQNPRYQVTQFGKPVTLSCSQTLNHNVMYWYQQKSSQAPKLLFHYYDKDFNNEADTPDNFQSRRPNTSFCFLDIRSPGLGDTAMYLCATSRGGSTDTQYFGPGTRLTVL.

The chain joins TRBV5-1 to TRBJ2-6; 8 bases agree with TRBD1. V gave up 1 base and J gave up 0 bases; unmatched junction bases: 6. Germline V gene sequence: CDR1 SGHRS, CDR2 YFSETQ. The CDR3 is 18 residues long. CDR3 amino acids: CASSLTGGMGSGANVLTF. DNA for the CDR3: TGCGCCAGCAGCTTGACAGGGGGGATGGGCTCTGGGGCCAACGTCCTGACTTTC.

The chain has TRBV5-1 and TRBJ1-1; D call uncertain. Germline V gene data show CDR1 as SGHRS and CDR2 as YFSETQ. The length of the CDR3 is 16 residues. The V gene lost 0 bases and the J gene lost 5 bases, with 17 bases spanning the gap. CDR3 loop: CASSLVYRGRGTEAFF. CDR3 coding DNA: TGCGCCAGCAGCTTGGTTTACCGGGGAAGAGGAACTGAAGCTTTCTTT. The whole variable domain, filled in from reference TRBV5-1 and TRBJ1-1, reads KAGVTQTPRYLIKTRGQQVTLSCSPISGHRSVSWYQQTPGQGLQFLFEYFSETQRNKGNFPGRFSGRQFSNSRSEMNVSTLELGDSALYLCASSLVYRGRGTEAFFGQGTRLTVV.

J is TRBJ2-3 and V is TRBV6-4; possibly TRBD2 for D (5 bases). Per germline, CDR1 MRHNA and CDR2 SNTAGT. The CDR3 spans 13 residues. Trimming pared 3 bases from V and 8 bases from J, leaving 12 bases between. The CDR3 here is CASSELALGTQYF. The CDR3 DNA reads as TGTGCCAGCAGTGAGCTAGCCTTGGGTACGCAGTATTTT.

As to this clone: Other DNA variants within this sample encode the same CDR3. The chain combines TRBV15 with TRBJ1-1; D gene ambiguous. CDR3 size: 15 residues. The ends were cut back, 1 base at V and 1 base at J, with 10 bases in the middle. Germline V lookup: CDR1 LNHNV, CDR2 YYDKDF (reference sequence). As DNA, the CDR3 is TGTGCCACCAGCAGAGTCCTGGAGGGGAACACTGAAGCTTTCTTT. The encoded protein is CATSRVLEGNTEAFF.

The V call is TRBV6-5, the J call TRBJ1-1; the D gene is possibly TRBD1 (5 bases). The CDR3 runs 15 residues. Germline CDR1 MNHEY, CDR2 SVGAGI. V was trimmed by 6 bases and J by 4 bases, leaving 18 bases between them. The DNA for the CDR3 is TGTGCCAGCAGCCTTCAGACAGTTTTGGCCACTGAAGCTTTCTTT. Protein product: CASSLQTVLATEAFF.

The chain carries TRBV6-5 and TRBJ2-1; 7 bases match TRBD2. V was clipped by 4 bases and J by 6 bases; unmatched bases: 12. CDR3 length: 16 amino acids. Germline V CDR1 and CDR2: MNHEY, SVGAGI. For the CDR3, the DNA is TGTGCCAGCAGTTTCCCTTCCGGCGGGAGAATCAATGAGCAGTTCTTC. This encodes CASSFPSGGRINEQFF.

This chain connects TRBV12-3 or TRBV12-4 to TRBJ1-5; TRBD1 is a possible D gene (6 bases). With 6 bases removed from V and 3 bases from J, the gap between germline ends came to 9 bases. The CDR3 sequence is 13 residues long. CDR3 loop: CASSRTDNQPQHF. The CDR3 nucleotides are TGTGCCAGCAGCCGGACAGACAATCAGCCCCAGCATTTT.

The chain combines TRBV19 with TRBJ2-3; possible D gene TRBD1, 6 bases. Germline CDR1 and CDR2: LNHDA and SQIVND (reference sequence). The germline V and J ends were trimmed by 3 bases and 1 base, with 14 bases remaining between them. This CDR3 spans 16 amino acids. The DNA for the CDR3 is TGTGCCAGTAGTATGGGACAACCGCGCGGCACAGATACGCAGTATTTT. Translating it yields CASSMGQPRGTDTQYF.

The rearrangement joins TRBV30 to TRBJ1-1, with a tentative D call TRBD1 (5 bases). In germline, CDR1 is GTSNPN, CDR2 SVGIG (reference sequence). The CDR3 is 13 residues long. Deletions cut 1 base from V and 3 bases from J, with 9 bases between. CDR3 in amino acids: CAWSAQGYTEAFF. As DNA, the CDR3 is TGTGCCTGGAGTGCCCAGGGATACACTGAAGCTTTCTTT.

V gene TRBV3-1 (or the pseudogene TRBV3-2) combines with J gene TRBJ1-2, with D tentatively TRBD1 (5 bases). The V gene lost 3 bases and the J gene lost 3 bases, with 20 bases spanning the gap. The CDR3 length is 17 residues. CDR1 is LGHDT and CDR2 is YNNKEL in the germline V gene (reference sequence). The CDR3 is CASSQTLLNGAYYGYTF. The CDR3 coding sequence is TGTGCCAGCAGCCAGACCCTTTTAAATGGGGCATACTATGGCTACACCTTC.